Described below is a single TCR beta chain sequence and its context. This entry is derived from a study of blood T cell repertoires in COVID-19. Original processing notes: Nucleated cell number was recorded as an estimate derived from reference gene primer amplification. Libraries were prepared by immunoSEQ multiplex PCR; TCRdb keeps only in-frame clonotypes and omits some of them. V, J and clone size derive from that table, while D and trimming were established from the DNA sequence. Of about 120,000 clones in the sample, less than 80% were seen once. Germline V gives CDR1 SGHVS, CDR2 FQNEAQ. CDR3 size: 14 residues. The ends were cut back, 5 bases at V and 4 bases at J, with 15 bases in the middle.

V is TRBV7-8 and J is TRBJ2-7, with D perhaps matching TRBD2 (5 bases). The sequencing input was peripheral blood. This TCR came from a man aged 50 or older with acute or convalescent COVID-19. In DNA form, the CDR3 reads TGTGCCAGCAGCCCGCAGAGCAGCGGTTACGAGCAGTACTTC. Encoded protein: CASSPQSSGYEQYF.